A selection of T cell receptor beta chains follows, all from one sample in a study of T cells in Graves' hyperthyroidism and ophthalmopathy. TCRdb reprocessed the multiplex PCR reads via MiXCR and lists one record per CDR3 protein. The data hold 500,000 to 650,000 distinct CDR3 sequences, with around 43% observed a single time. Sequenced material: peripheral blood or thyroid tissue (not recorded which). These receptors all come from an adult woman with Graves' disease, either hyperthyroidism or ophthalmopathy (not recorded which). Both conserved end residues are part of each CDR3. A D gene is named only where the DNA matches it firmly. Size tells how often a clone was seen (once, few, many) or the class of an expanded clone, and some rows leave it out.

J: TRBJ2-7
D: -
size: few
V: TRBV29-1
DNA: TGCAGCGTTGTTCAGGGAGGCACCTACGAGCAGTACTTC
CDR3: CSVVQGGTYEQYF

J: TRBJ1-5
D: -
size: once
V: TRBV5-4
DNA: TGTGCACCCGGGACGCAAGAGACCCAGCATTTT
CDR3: CAPGTQETQHF

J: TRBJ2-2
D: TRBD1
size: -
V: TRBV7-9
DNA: TGTGCCAGCAGCCTTGGGGCAGGGGGAAATAACGGGGAGCTGTTTTTT
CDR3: CASSLGAGGNNGELFF

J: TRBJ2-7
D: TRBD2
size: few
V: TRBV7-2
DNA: TGTGCCAGCAGCTTAGGGGCTAGCGGGGATTACGAGCAGTACTTC
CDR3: CASSLGASGDYEQYF

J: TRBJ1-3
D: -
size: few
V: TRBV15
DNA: TGTGCCACCAGCGGCACGACAGCTGGAAACACCATATATTTT
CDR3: CATSGTTAGNTIYF

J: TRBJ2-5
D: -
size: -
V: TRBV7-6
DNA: TGTGCCAGCAGCGGTCGCGGTAATACCCCCCAAGAGACCCAGTACTTC
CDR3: CASSGRGNTPQETQYF

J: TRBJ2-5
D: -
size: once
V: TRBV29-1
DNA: TGCAGCGTCGACGCGGGGCAAGAGACCCAGTACTTC
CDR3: CSVDAGQETQYF

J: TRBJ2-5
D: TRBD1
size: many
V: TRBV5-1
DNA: TGCGCCAGCAGCTTCGGACAGGTCCAAGAGACCCAGTACTTC
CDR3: CASSFGQVQETQYF

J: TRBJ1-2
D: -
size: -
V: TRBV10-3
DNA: TGTGCCATCACCGACTCCGGACAGTCCGCCTATGGCTACACCTTC
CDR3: CAITDSGQSAYGYTF

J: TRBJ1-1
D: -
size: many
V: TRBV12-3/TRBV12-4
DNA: TGTGCCAGCGGTCAGGGTGGCGGGACTGAAGCTTTCTTT
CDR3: CASGQGGGTEAFF

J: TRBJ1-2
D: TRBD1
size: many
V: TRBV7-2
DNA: TGTGCCAGCAGCCAATCACAGGGGGGGTTTGGCTACACCTTC
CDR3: CASSQSQGGFGYTF

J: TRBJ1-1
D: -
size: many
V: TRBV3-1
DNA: TGTGCCAGCAGCCAACTGAACGAAGCTTTCTTT
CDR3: CASSQLNEAFF

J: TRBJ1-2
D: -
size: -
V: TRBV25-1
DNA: TGTGCCAGCAGTGAAACAGGGCTGGAGGGCTACACCTTC
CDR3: CASSETGLEGYTF

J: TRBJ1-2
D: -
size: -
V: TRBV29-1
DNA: TGCAGCGTGGCCGAGGATGGAGGCTACACCTTC
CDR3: CSVAEDGGYTF

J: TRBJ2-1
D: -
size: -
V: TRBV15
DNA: TGTGCCACCAGCAGAGATCATCCCCGGGAGTTCTACAATGAGCAGTTCTTC
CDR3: CATSRDHPREFYNEQFF

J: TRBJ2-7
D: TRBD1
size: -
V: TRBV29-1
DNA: TGCAGCGTTGAAGACGGACAGGGGGTCACCTACGAGCAGTACTTC
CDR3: CSVEDGQGVTYEQYF

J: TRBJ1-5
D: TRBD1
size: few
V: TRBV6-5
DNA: TGTGCCATCAGTGATAGGACAGTCGGGACAGACGGAAGATTTAGCAATCAGCCCCAGCATTTT
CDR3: CAISDRTVGTDGRFSNQPQHF

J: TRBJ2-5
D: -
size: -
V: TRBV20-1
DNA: TGCAGTGCGCCCCAGGGTAGGGAGACCCAGTACTTC
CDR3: CSAPQGRETQYF

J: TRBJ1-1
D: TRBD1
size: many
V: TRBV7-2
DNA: TGTGCCAGCACCAGACAGGGTATCGACACTGAAGCTTTCTTT
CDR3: CASTRQGIDTEAFF

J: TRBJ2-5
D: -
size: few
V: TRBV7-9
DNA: TGTGCCAGCAGCTTGATTGGAGGCCAGACCCAGTACTTC
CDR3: CASSLIGGQTQYF

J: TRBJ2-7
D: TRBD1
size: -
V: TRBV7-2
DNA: TGTGCCAGCAGCCCCCGGGACAGGGGTGCGTACGAGCAGTACTTC
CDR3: CASSPRDRGAYEQYF

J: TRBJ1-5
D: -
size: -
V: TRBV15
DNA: TGTGCCACCAGTGACCCACAGACAGCGGGCCGGCAAGAGACCCAGCATTTT
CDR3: CATSDPQTAGRQETQHF

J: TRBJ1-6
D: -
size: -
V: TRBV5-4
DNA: TGTGCCAGCAGCTCACCCCGTATGGGGGAGGGGTCACCCCTCCACTTT
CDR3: CASSSPRMGEGSPLHF

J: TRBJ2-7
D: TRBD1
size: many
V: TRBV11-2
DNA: TGTGCCAGCAGCTTAGTGGGGACAGACCACTACGAGCAGTACTTC
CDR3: CASSLVGTDHYEQYF

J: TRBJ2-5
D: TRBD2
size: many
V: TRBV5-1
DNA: TGCGCCAGCAGCCCCGGGACTAGCGACCAAGAGACCCAGTACTTC
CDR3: CASSPGTSDQETQYF

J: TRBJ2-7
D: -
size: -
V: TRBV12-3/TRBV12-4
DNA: TGTGCCAGCAGTTACGGCATGGCCGGGAACTACGAGCAGTACTTC
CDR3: CASSYGMAGNYEQYF

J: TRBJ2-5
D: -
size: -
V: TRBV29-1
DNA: TGCAGCGTTTATGGGGCCGCGAAGCAGGAGACCCAGTACTTC
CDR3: CSVYGAAKQETQYF

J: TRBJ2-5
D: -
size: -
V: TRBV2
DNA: TGTGCCAGCAGGACCGACGGCCTAACCGGGGAGACCCAGTACTTC
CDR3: CASRTDGLTGETQYF

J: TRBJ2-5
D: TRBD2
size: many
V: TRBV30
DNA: TGTGCCTGGGCCAAGGGGACGGGAGGTCCCCAAGAGACCCAGTACTTC
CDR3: CAWAKGTGGPQETQYF

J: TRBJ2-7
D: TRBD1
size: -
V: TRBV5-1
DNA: TGCGCCAGCAGCATAGGGACAGGGTTATTCAACGAGCAGTACTTC
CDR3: CASSIGTGLFNEQYF

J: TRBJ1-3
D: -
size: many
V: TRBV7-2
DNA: TGTGCCAGCAGCTTATTAAGGGACACCATATATTTT
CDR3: CASSLLRDTIYF

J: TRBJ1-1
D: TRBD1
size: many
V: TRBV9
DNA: TGTGCCAGCAGCACGACAGGGGTTACTGAAGCTTTCTTT
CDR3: CASSTTGVTEAFF

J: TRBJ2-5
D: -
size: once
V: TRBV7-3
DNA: TGCGCCAGCAGCCCAGGCCGGGAACAAGAGACCCAGTGCTTC
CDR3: CASSPGREQETQCF

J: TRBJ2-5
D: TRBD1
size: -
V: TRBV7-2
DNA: TGTGCCAGCAGCTTAGGTGACAGGGGCGGCAATCAGCCCCAGTACTTC
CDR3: CASSLGDRGGNQPQYF

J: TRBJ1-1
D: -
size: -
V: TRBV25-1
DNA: TGTGCCAGCAGTGATCAAGGGTTCGCGAACACTGAAGCTTTCTTT
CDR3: CASSDQGFANTEAFF

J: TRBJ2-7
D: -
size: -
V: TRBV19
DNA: TGTGCCAGTAGTAGAAGTGCCACCGAATCCTACGAGCAGTACTTC
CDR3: CASSRSATESYEQYF